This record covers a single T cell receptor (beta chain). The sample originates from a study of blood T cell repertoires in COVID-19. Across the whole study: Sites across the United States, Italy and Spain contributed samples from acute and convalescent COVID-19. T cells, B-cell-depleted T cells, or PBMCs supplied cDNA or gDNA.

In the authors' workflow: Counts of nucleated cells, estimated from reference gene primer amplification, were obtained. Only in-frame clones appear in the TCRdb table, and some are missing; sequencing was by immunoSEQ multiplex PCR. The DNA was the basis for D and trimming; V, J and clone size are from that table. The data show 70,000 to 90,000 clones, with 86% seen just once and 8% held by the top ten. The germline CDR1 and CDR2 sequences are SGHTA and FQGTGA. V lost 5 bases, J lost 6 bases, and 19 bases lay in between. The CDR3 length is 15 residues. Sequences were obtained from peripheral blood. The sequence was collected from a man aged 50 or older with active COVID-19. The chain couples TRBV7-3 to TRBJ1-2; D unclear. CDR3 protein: CASSQPATTSDGYTF. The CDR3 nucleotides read TGTGCCAGCAGCCAACCCGCCACAACCTCAGATGGCTACACCTTC.